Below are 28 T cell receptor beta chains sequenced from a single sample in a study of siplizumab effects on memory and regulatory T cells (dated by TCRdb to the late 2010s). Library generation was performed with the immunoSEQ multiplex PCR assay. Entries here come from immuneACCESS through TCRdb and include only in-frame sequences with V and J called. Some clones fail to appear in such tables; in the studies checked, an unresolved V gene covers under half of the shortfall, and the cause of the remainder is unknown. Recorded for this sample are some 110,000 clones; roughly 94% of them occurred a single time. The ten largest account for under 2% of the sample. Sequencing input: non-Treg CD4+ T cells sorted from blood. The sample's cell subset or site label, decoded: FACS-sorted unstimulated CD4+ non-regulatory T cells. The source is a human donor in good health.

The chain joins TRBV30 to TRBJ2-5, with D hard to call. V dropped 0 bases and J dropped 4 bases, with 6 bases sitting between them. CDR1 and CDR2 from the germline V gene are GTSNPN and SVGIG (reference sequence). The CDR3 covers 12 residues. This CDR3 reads CAWSVSLETQYF. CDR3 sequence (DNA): TGTGCCTGGAGTGTATCTCTAGAGACCCAGTACTTC.

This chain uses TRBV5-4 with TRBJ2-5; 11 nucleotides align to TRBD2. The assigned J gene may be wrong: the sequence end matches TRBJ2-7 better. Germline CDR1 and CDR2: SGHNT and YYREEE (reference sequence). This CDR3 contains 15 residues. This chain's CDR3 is CASSPTSGANYEQYF. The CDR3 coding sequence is TGTGCCAGCAGCCCGACTAGCGGGGCTAACTACGAGCAGTACTTC.

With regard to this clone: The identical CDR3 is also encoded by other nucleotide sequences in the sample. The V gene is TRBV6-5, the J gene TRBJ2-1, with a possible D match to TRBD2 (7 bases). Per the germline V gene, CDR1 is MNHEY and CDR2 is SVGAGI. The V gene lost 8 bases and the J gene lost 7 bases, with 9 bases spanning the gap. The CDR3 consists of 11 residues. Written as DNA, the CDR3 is TGTGCCAGCGGGAGGGGGAATGAGCAGTTCTTC. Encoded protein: CASGRGNEQFF.

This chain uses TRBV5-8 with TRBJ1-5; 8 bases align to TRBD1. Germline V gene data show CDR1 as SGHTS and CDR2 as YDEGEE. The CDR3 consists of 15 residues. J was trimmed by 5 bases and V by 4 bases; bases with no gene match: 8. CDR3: CASSNGQGEYQPQHF. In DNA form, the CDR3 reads TGTGCCAGCAGCAACGGACAGGGCGAATATCAGCCCCAGCATTTT.

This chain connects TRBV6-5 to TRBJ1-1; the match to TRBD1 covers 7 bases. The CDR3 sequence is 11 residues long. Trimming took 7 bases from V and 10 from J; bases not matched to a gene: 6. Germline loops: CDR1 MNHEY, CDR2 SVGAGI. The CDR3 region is CASIRQGVAFF. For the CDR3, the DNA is TGTGCCAGCATCCGACAGGGAGTAGCTTTCTTT.

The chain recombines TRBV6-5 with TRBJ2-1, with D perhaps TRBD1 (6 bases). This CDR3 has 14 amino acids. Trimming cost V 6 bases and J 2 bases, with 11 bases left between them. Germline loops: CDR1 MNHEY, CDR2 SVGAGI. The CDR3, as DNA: TGTGCCAGCAGGTCAGGGGAGACCTACAATGAGCAGTTCTTC. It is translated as CASRSGETYNEQFF.

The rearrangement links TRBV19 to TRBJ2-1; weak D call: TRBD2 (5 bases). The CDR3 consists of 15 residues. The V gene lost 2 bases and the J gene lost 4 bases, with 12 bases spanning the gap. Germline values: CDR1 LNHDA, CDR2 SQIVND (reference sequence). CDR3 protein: CASSIPPAEYNEQFF. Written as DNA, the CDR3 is TGTGCCAGTAGTATACCCCCAGCGGAATACAATGAGCAGTTCTTC.

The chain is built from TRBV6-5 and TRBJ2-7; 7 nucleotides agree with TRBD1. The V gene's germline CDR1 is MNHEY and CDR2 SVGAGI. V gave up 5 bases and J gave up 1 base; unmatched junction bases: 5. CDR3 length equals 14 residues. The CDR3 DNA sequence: TGTGCCAGCAGTGGCCGGGACAGTTCCTACGAGCAGTACTTC. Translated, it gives CASSGRDSSYEQYF.

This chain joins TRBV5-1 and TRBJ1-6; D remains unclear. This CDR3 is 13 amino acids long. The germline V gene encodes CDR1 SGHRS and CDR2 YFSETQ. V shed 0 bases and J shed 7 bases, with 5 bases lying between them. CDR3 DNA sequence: TGCGCCAGCAGCTTGGAGGAGAATTCACCCCTCCACTTT. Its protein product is CASSLEENSPLHF.

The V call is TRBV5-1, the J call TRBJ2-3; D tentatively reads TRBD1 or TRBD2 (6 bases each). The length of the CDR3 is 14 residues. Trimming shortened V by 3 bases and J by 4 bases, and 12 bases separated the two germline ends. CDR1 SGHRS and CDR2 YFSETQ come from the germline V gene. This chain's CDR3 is CASSSRGPPDTQYF. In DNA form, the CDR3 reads TGCGCCAGCAGCTCTCGGGGGCCCCCAGATACGCAGTATTTT.

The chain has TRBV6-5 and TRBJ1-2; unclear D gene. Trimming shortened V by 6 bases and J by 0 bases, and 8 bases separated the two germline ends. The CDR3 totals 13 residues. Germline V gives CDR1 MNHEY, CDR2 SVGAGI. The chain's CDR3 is CASSRKTNYGYTF. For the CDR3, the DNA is TGTGCCAGCAGCCGGAAAACTAACTATGGCTACACCTTC.

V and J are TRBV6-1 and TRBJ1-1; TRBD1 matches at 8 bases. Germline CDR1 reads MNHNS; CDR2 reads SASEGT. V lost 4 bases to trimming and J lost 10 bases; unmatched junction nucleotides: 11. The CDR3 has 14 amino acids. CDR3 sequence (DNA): TGTGCCAGCAGTGGGGACAGGCGGCCTGACGGAGCTTTCTTT. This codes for CASSGDRRPDGAFF.

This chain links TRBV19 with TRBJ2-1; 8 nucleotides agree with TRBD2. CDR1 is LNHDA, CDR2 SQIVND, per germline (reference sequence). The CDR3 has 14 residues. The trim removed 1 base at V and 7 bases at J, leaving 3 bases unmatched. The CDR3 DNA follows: TGTGCCAGTAGTATAGTTGGGACTAGTAATGAGCAGTTCTTC. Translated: CASSIVGTSNEQFF. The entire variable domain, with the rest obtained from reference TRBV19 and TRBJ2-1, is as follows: DGGITQSPKYLFRKEGQNVTLSCEQNLNHDAMYWYRQDPGQGLRLIYYSQIVNDFQKGDIAEGYSVSREKKESFPLTVTSAQKNPTAFYLCASSIVGTSNEQFFGPGTRLTVL.

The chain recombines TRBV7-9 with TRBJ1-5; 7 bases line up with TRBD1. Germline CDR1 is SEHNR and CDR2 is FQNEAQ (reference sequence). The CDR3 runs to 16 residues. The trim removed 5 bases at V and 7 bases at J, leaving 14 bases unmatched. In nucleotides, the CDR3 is TGTGCCAGCAGCCGCCAAACCCAGGGGGTAGGGCAGCCCCAGCATTTT. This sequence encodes CASSRQTQGVGQPQHF. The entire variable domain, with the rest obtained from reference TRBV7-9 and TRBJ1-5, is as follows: DTGVSQNPRHKITKRGQNVTFRCDPISEHNRLYWYRQTLGQGPEFLTYFQNEAQLEKSRLLSDRFSAERPKGSFSTLEIQRTEQGDSAMYLCASSRQTQGVGQPQHFGDGTRLSIL.

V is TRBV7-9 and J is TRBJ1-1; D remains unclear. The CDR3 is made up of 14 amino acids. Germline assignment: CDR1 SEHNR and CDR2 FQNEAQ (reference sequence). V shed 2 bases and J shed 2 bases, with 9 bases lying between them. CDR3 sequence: CASSLTALNTEAFF. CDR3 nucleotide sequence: TGTGCCAGCAGCTTAACAGCACTAAACACTGAAGCTTTCTTT.

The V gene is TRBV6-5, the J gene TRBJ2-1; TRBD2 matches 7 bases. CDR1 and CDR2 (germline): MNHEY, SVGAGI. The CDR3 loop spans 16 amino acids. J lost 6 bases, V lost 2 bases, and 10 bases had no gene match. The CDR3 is CASSYEWRELGNEQFF. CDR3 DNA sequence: TGTGCCAGCAGTTACGAGTGGCGGGAGTTAGGCAATGAGCAGTTCTTC.

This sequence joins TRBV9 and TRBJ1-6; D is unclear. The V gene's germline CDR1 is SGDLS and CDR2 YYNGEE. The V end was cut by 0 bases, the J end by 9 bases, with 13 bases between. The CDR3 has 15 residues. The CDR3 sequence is CASSVAVGNGSPLHF. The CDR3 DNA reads TGTGCCAGCAGCGTAGCTGTAGGGAATGGTTCACCCCTCCACTTT.

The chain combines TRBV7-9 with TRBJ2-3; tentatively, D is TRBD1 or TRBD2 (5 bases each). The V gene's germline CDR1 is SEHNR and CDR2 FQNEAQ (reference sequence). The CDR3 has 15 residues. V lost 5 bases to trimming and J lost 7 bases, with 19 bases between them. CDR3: CASSRTGTEFYTQYF. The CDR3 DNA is TGTGCCAGCAGCCGTACCGGGACGGAATTTTATACGCAGTATTTT.

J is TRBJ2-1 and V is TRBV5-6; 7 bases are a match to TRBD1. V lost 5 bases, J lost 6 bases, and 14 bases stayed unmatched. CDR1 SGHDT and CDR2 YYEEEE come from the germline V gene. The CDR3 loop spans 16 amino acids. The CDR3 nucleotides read TGTGCCAGCAGAAACTTCAGACAGGGATATGCCAATGAGCAGTTCTTC. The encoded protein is CASRNFRQGYANEQFF.

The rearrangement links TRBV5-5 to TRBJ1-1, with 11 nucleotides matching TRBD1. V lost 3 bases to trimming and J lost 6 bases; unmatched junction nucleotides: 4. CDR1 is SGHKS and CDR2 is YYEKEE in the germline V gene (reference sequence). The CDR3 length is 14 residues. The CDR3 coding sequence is TGTGCCAGCAGCTGGACAGGGGGCGCGTCTGAAGCTTTCTTT. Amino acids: CASSWTGGASEAFF. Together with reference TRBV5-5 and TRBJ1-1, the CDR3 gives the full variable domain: DAGVTQSPTHLIKTRGQQVTLRCSPISGHKSVSWYQQVLGQGPQFIFQYYEKEERGRGNFPDRFSARQFPNYSSELNVNALLLGDSALYLCASSWTGGASEAFFGQGTRLTVV.

CDR3 in DNA: TGTGCCAGCAGCTTCGGGACTTCGGGAGATACGCAGTATTTT. It encodes CASSFGTSGDTQYF. The rearrangement uses TRBV2 and TRBJ2-3; D may be TRBD2 (6 bases). Germline V gives CDR1 SNHLY, CDR2 FYNNEI. The ends were cut back, 6 bases at V and 5 bases at J, with 15 bases in the middle. This CDR3 is built from 14 residues.

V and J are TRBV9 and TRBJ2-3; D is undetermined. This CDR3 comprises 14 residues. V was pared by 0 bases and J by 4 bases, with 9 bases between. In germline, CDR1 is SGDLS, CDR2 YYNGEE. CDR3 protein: CASSVASFADTQYF. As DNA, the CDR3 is TGTGCCAGCAGCGTAGCTAGTTTCGCAGATACGCAGTATTTT.

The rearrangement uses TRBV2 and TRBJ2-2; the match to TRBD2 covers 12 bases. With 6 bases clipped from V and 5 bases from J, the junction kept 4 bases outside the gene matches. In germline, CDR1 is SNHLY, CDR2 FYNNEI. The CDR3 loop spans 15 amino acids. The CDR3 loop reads CASRSLAGGTGELFF. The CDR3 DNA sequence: TGTGCCAGCAGGAGCCTAGCGGGAGGGACCGGGGAGCTGTTTTTT.

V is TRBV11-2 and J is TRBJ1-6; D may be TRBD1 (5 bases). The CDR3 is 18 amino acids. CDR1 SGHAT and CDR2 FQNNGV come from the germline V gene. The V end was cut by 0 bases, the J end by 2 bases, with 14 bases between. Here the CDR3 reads CASSLEPGKYAYNSPLHF. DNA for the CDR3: TGTGCCAGCAGCTTAGAACCAGGGAAGTACGCCTATAATTCACCCCTCCACTTT.

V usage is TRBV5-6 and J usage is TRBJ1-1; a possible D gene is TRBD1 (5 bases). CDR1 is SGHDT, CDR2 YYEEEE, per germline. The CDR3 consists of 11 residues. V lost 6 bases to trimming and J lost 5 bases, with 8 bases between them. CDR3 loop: CASMRGTEAFF. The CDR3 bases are TGTGCCAGCATGAGGGGAACTGAAGCTTTCTTT.

The chain's CDR3 is CASSRPQASGANVLTF. The CDR3 DNA follows: TGTGCCAGCAGCCGGCCACAGGCCTCTGGGGCCAACGTCCTGACTTTC. This rearrangement joins TRBV5-6 to TRBJ2-6; D is perhaps TRBD1 (5 bases). This CDR3 comprises 16 residues. Germline V gene data show CDR1 as SGHDT and CDR2 as YYEEEE. The V end lost 4 bases, the J end lost 0 bases, and 11 bases lay between the germline ends. The variable domain in full, completed from reference TRBV5-6 and TRBJ2-6, reads DAGVTQSPTHLIKTRGQQVTLRCSPKSGHDTVSWYQQALGQGPQFIFQYYEEEERQRGNFPDRFSGHQFPNYSSELNVNALLLGDSALYLCASSRPQASGANVLTFGAGSRLTVL.

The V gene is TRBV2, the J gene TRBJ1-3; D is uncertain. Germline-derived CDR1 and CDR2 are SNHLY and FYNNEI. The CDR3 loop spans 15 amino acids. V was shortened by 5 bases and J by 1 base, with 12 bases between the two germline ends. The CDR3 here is CASSSREKSGNTIYF. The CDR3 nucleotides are TGTGCCAGCAGTTCAAGGGAGAAGTCTGGAAACACCATATATTTT.

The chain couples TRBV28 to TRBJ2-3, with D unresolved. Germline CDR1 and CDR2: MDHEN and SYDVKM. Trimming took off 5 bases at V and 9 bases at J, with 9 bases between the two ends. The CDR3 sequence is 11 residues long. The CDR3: CASSPSYTQYF. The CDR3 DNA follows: TGTGCCAGCAGTCCCAGTTACACGCAGTATTTT.